Sequencing of this T cell receptor beta chain was carried out in a study of T-cell memory formation after mild COVID-19. Study outcomes and limitations: Confirmation was lacking for SARS-CoV-2 specificity of second-wave clones that peaked on day 37. Among clones contracting day 15 to 85, CD4/CD8 was balanced, whereas later expanders leaned CD4+. Cross-reactive memory seemingly joined, as some responding clones were found in pre-infection memory.

Germline trimming cut 5 bases from V and 7 bases from J; bases unmatched to any gene: 7. The CDR3 runs to 13 residues. This clonotype was seen many times. Its antigen is still unknown. TCR alpha and TCR beta cDNA libraries carrying sample barcodes and UMIs were produced by 5'RACE using constant-segment primers. TCRdb ran MiXCR on the 5' RACE reads and lists one entry per CDR3 protein. The sample includes more than 70,000 distinct CDR3 sequences, roughly 13% seen only once; the top ten take roughly 30%. The sequenced sample consisted of PBMCs or a T cell subset sorted from them (not recorded which). The receptor was derived from an adult woman who had mild COVID-19 (a few samples of this study predate the infection). Cell type and time point are not known. V is TRBV12-3 or TRBV12-4 and J is TRBJ1-1; TRBD1 matches at 7 bases. The CDR3 DNA sequence: TGTGCCAGCAGTCCTCCCGGGACAGTTGAAGCTTTCTTT. Its protein is CASSPPGTVEAFF.